This T cell receptor beta chain was documented in a study of CD8 T cells in ankylosing spondylitis. In TCRdb, the 5' RACE reads were re-called with MiXCR into one record per CDR3 protein. The sample carries a few hundred thousand distinct CDR3 sequences, 8% to 11% recorded once. This clonotype was recorded at least ten times. Germline-derived CDR1 and CDR2 are SGHDT and YYEEEE. The CDR3 is 15 residues long. J was trimmed by 0 bases and V by 4 bases; bases with no gene match: 3. The sequencing sample was made of blood, either unsorted or a sorted T cell fraction (not recorded which). The chain joins TRBV5-6 to TRBJ2-3; 9 bases map to TRBD2. The sequence was obtained from a male donor with ankylosing spondylitis or in good health (not recorded which). The CDR3 bases are TGTGCCAGCAGCCCACTAGCGGGTAGCACAGATACGCAGTATTTT. Its protein is CASSPLAGSTDTQYF.